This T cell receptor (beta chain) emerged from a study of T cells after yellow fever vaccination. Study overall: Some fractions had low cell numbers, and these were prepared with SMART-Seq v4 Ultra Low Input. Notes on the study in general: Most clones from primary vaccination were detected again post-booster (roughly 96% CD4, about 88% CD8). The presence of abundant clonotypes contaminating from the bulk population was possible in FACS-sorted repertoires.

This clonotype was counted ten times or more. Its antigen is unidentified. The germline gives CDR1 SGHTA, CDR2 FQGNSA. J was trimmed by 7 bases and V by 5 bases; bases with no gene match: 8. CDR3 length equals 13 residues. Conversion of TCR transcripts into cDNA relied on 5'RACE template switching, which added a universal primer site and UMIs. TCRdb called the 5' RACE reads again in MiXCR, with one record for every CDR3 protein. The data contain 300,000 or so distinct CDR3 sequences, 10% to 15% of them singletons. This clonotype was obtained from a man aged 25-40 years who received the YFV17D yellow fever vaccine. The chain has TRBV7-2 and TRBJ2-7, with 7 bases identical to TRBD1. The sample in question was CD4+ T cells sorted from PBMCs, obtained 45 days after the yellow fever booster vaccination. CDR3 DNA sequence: TGTGCCAGCAGCCAAACTAGGACAGGAGAGCAGTACTTC. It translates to CASSQTRTGEQYF. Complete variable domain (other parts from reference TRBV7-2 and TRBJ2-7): GAGVSQSPSNKVTEKGKDVELRCDPISGHTALYWYRQSLGQGLEFLIYFQGNSAPDKSGLPSDRFSAERTGGSVSTLTIQRTQQEDSAVYLCASSQTRTGEQYFGPGTRLTVT.